This TCR beta chain comes out of a study of regulatory T cells in long-lasting Graves disease. General study points: Having few samples may have compromised the accuracy. There were preferences for TRBV28, TRBJ1-2 and TRBJ2-5 in persistent disease. Sharing of public clonotypes was greater in persistent patients (about 2,500) than in new patients (about 970).

Time point defined: persistent/refractory GD, antithyroid drugs over 5 years with positive TRAb. PBMCs provided the RNA from which the TCR library was made. In Xi'an, China, an endocrinology department was the source of patients. CDR3-region Arm-PCR and iRepertoire HTBI primers produced the TCR beta libraries. TCRdb used MiXCR to reprocess the multiplex PCR reads, holding one entry per CDR3 protein. The table has 400,000 to 500,000 distinct CDR3 sequences, around 21% seen once; the top ten hold approximately 8%. The V and J ends lost 4 bases and 7 bases respectively, with 10 bases between them. This CDR3 comprises 12 residues. Germline CDR1 is MNHEY and CDR2 is SMNVEV (reference sequence). Worth noting for this clonotype: No antigen is known for it.

J is TRBJ2-5 and V is TRBV27, with D possibly matching TRBD2 (5 bases). The sequence was obtained from a female donor with Graves disease. This specimen consisted of peripheral blood mononuclear cells (PBMCs), obtained when the disease was refractory, from a patient treated with antithyroid drugs. CDR3 coding DNA: TGTGCCAGCAGTTCCTCCGCGGGGACCCAGTACTTC. Its protein product is CASSSSAGTQYF.